The clone carrying this TCR beta chain has a count of ten or more. Antigen specificity is unknown. Healthy Caucasian individuals from Russia aged 6 to 90 were enrolled as donors. This specimen belongs to a study of blood T cells in healthy people across ages. A second PCR of 7 to 11 cycles used a sample-barcoded 5' primer and a J-beta primer mix. TCRdb reprocessed the 5' RACE reads via MiXCR and lists one record per CDR3 protein. The sample lists hundreds of thousands of distinct CDR3 sequences, less than 35% occurring once. Study results and limitations: Diversity of TCR beta per million T cells declined in a roughly linear way with age. Naive T cell percentage by flow cytometry tracked strongly with beta diversity.

V gave up 7 bases and J gave up 3 bases; unmatched junction bases: 4. This CDR3 has 12 residues. Looked up from germline, CDR1 is SQVTM and CDR2 is ANQGSEA. The sequenced material came from blood. J is TRBJ2-5 and V is TRBV29-1; 8 bases fit TRBD1. The receptor comes from a woman of 80 years or more in good health. The CDR3 region is CSDRTGKETQYF. CDR3 coding DNA: TGCAGCGATCGGACAGGGAAAGAGACCCAGTACTTC. The full variable domain, rest sourced from reference TRBV29-1 and TRBJ2-5, is SAVISQKPSRDICQRGTSLTIQCQVDSQVTMMFWYRQQPGQSLTLIATANQGSEATYESGFVIDKFPISRPNLTFSTLTVSNMSPEDSSIYLCSDRTGKETQYFGPGTRLLVL.